These 21 T cell receptor beta chains came from one sample sequenced in a study of response to subunit inactivated influenza vaccine. TCRdb called the RT-PCR reads again in MiXCR, with one record for every CDR3 protein. The sample has 600,000 to 850,000 distinct CDR3 sequences, 11% to 15% seen once. The material sequenced was PBMCs from blood, taken 14 to 15 days before vaccination. These receptors came from a middle-aged man who received an inactivated influenza vaccine.

At least ten counts were recorded for this clonotype. The chain combines TRBV5-1 with TRBJ2-7, with D perhaps TRBD1 (6 bases). Germline V gene sequence: CDR1 SGHRS, CDR2 YFSETQ. This CDR3 region has 13 residues. Trimming removed 5 bases from V and 3 bases from J, with 12 bases in between. CDR3: CASRQGYSYEQYF. The CDR3 DNA is TGCGCCAGCAGACAGGGCTATAGCTACGAGCAGTACTTC.

This clonotype has a handful of counts. The V gene is TRBV29-1, the J gene TRBJ1-2, with D possibly matching TRBD1 (6 bases). CDR3 length: 17 amino acids. Germline V lookup: CDR1 SQVTM, CDR2 ANQGSEA. Deletions cut 7 bases from V and 2 bases from J, with 26 bases between. The chain's CDR3 is CSAAWGRKGLRNYGYTF. The DNA for the CDR3 is TGCAGCGCCGCGTGGGGGCGGAAGGGTTTGAGGAACTATGGCTACACCTTC.

This clonotype was seen a handful of times. The gene calls are TRBV4-3 and TRBJ2-3; D is possibly TRBD2 (7 bases). Trimming took 1 base from V and 0 from J, leaving 11 bases between them. Germline-derived CDR1 and CDR2 are LGHNA and YSLEER. CDR3 size: 16 residues. The CDR3 DNA is TGCGCCAGCAGCCAAGGGGAGGGGGGGAGCACAGATACGCAGTATTTT. Translation gives CASSQGEGGSTDTQYF.

CDR3 region: CASSYESEKGGDTQYF. CDR3 DNA sequence: TGTGCCAGCAGTTACGAATCCGAGAAAGGGGGAGATACGCAGTATTTT. The chain recombines TRBV6-2 or TRBV6-3 with TRBJ2-3, with D possibly matching TRBD1 (6 bases). Germline V gives CDR1 MNHEY, CDR2 SVGEGT. CDR3 size: 16 residues. Trimming removed 2 bases at V and 5 bases at J, with 17 bases between.

This clonotype was observed many times. The chain combines TRBV12-3 or TRBV12-4 with TRBJ1-5; tentatively, D is TRBD1 (6 bases). There are 15 residues in the CDR3. The ends were cut back, 5 bases at V and 1 base at J, with 12 bases in the middle. CDR3 amino acids: CASSPGVISNQPQHF. CDR3 sequence (DNA): TGTGCCAGCAGTCCAGGGGTTATAAGCAATCAGCCCCAGCATTTT.

This clonotype was detected only once. This sequence joins TRBV6-5 and TRBJ2-7; D is perhaps TRBD1 (6 bases). Germline loops: CDR1 MNHEY, CDR2 SVGAGI. V lost 2 bases, J lost 6 bases, and 14 bases lay in between. This CDR3 is 14 amino acids long. CDR3 amino acids: CASSYTGQGSEQYF. The DNA for the CDR3 is TGTGCCAGCAGTTACACAGGGCAGGGTAGCGAGCAGTACTTC.

This clonotype was found many times. V is TRBV20-1 and J is TRBJ1-5; D unclear. CDR3 size: 13 residues. V was cut by 0 bases and J by 3 bases, with 6 bases left in between. The germline V gene has CDR1 DFQATT and CDR2 SNEGSKA (reference sequence). The CDR3 is CSARDVNNQPQHF. As DNA, the CDR3 is TGCAGTGCTAGAGATGTGAACAATCAGCCCCAGCATTTT.

This clonotype was observed at least ten times. The chain carries TRBV6-2 or TRBV6-3 and TRBJ2-2, with D perhaps given as TRBD1 or TRBD2 (5 bases each). Between the trimmed V and J ends, which lost 5 bases and 6 bases, there was a span of 19 bases. CDR3 length: 16 residues. Germline loops: CDR1 MNHEY, CDR2 SVGEGT. CDR3 protein: CASSEPGRSLAGELFF. The CDR3 DNA sequence: TGTGCCAGCAGTGAGCCGGGACGCTCACTCGCCGGGGAGCTGTTTTTT.

The chain links TRBV3-1 to TRBJ2-3, with D possibly being TRBD2 (6 bases). V was cut by 4 bases and J by 3 bases, with 14 bases left in between. The CDR3 covers 15 residues. Germline-derived CDR1 and CDR2 are LGHDT and YNNKEL (reference sequence). The DNA for the CDR3 is TGTGCCAGCAGCCTTGGGGCGGGGAAGACAGATACGCAGTATTTT. Translating gives CASSLGAGKTDTQYF.

The chain links TRBV12-3 or TRBV12-4 to TRBJ2-2; no clear D. Between the trimmed V and J ends, which lost 2 bases and 3 bases, there was a span of 4 bases. The CDR3 is made up of 13 amino acids. The CDR3 spells CASSLTYTGELFF. CDR3 nucleotide sequence: TGTGCCAGCAGTTTAACTTACACCGGGGAGCTGTTTTTT.

Concerning this clonotype itself: Because the CDR3 is missing its conserved closing phenylalanine or tryptophan, this is likely a read error. CDR3 in amino acids: CSVGNSNQPQHI. CDR3 in DNA: TGCAGCGTTGGAAATAGCAATCAGCCCCAGCATATT. The genes are TRBV29-1 and TRBJ1-5; D remains ambiguous. V was cut by 4 bases and J by 0 bases, with 4 bases left in between. CDR3 length: 12 amino acids. Germline V gene sequence: CDR1 SQVTM, CDR2 ANQGSEA.

This clonotype came up a few times. V usage is TRBV11-2 and J usage is TRBJ2-7; D remains unclear. Deletions cut 5 bases from V and 5 bases from J, with 16 bases between. The CDR3 runs 14 residues. Germline values: CDR1 SGHAT, CDR2 FQNNGV. The CDR3 DNA sequence: TGTGCCAGCAGCCTCCCTACGAGGCCCCACGAGCAGTACTTC. Translated: CASSLPTRPHEQYF.

This clonotype has just a few counts. V is TRBV20-1 and J is TRBJ1-1; no definite D call. V was clipped by 3 bases and J by 7 bases, with 9 bases between them. This CDR3 has 11 amino acids. Germline CDR1 reads DFQATT; CDR2 reads SNEGSKA (reference sequence). CDR3 residues: CSARGMVEAFF. The CDR3 DNA reads TGCAGTGCTAGGGGTATGGTTGAAGCTTTCTTT.

In its sample, this clonotype was seen a few times. V gene TRBV12-3 or TRBV12-4 combines with J gene TRBJ2-3, with D possibly matching TRBD2 (6 bases). The CDR3 is 17 amino acids. The germline V and J ends were trimmed by 4 bases and 4 bases, with 21 bases remaining between them. The CDR3 sequence: CASSSPGGTVLSDTQYF. As DNA, the CDR3 is TGTGCCAGCAGTTCCCCTGGGGGGACCGTCCTTTCAGATACGCAGTATTTT.

The chain links TRBV7-9 to TRBJ2-1; D not certain. The V gene lost 5 bases and the J gene lost 6 bases, with 23 bases spanning the gap. The CDR3 runs 17 residues. In germline, CDR1 is SEHNR, CDR2 FQNEAQ (reference sequence). CDR3 protein: CASSPAGRANLFNEQFF. The CDR3 nucleotides are TGTGCCAGCAGCCCCGCCGGTCGAGCGAACCTTTTCAATGAGCAGTTCTTC.

V and J are TRBV6-1 and TRBJ2-1; either TRBD1 or TRBD2 may fit D (6 bases each). The CDR3 extends over 15 amino acids. V lost 4 bases, J lost 7 bases, and 17 bases lay in between. The germline V gene has CDR1 MNHNS and CDR2 SASEGT. CDR3 DNA: TGTGCCAGCAGTGTCCTAGGAGGGGGAAGGAATGAGCAGTTCTTC. This sequence encodes CASSVLGGGRNEQFF.

Ten or more counts support this clonotype. The V gene is TRBV12-3 or TRBV12-4, the J gene TRBJ2-6; D might be TRBD1 (6 bases). This CDR3 region has 15 residues. The ends were cut back, 7 bases at V and 0 bases at J, with 10 bases in the middle. The CDR3 region has the DNA TGTGCCAGCACCACGGGACACTCTGGGGCCAACGTCCTGACTTTC. It translates to CASTTGHSGANVLTF.

The chain carries TRBV10-3 and TRBJ1-1; D is uncertain. The CDR3 extends over 18 amino acids. Germline V lookup: CDR1 ENHRY, CDR2 SYGVKD. Between the trimmed V and J ends, which lost 2 bases and 0 bases, there was a span of 19 bases. The CDR3 spells CAISETYLGSSMNTEAFF. DNA of the CDR3: TGTGCCATCAGTGAGACCTACTTGGGTTCTTCTATGAACACTGAAGCTTTCTTT.

This clonotype has just a few counts. The rearrangement uses TRBV5-1 and TRBJ2-5; TRBD2 might be the D (8 bases). CDR1 is SGHRS, CDR2 YFSETQ, per germline. The V gene lost 4 bases and the J gene lost 2 bases, with 18 bases spanning the gap. The CDR3 loop spans 16 amino acids. This CDR3 is CASSAGGQTIQETQYF. CDR3 sequence (DNA): TGCGCCAGCAGCGCGGGGGGACAGACAATTCAAGAGACCCAGTACTTC.

The rearrangement joins TRBV14 to TRBJ2-3; 7 bases are shared with TRBD1. CDR1 and CDR2 (germline): SGHDN, FVKESK. J gave up 2 bases and V 4 bases, and 9 bases lay outside the gene matches. There are 16 residues in the CDR3. In DNA form, the CDR3 reads TGTGCCAGCAGCCGGACTTTGACAGGGCTCACAGATACGCAGTATTTT. This codes for CASSRTLTGLTDTQYF.

In this sample, this clonotype turned up once. The CDR3 loop reads CASSLLVTGNSPLHF. For the CDR3, the DNA is TGTGCCAGCAGTTTACTGGTGACAGGGAATTCACCCCTCCACTTT. This chain uses TRBV12-3 or TRBV12-4 with TRBJ1-6; TRBD1 agrees at 7 bases. Trimming at V came to 2 bases and at J to 7 bases, leaving 5 bases not matched to a gene. This CDR3 has 15 residues.